This T cell receptor beta chain is drawn from a study of control samples from healthy donors and cancer patients. TCRdb keeps only in-frame clones here, not all; method: immunoSEQ multiplex PCR. The sample consists of about 130,000 clones, about 90% of them appearing once. The TCR comes from a woman in her 50s in good health. The sequenced sample consisted of blood.

The chain's CDR3 is CASSRASGAYNEQFF. The CDR3 DNA sequence: TGCGCCAGCAGCCGAGCAAGCGGGGCCTACAATGAGCAGTTCTTC. This chain uses TRBV5-1 with TRBJ2-1; TRBD2 aligns across 7 bases. The V and J ends lost 4 bases and 2 bases, in that order; junction bases with no gene match: 6. Germline V gene data show CDR1 as SGHRS and CDR2 as YFSETQ. The CDR3 covers 15 residues.